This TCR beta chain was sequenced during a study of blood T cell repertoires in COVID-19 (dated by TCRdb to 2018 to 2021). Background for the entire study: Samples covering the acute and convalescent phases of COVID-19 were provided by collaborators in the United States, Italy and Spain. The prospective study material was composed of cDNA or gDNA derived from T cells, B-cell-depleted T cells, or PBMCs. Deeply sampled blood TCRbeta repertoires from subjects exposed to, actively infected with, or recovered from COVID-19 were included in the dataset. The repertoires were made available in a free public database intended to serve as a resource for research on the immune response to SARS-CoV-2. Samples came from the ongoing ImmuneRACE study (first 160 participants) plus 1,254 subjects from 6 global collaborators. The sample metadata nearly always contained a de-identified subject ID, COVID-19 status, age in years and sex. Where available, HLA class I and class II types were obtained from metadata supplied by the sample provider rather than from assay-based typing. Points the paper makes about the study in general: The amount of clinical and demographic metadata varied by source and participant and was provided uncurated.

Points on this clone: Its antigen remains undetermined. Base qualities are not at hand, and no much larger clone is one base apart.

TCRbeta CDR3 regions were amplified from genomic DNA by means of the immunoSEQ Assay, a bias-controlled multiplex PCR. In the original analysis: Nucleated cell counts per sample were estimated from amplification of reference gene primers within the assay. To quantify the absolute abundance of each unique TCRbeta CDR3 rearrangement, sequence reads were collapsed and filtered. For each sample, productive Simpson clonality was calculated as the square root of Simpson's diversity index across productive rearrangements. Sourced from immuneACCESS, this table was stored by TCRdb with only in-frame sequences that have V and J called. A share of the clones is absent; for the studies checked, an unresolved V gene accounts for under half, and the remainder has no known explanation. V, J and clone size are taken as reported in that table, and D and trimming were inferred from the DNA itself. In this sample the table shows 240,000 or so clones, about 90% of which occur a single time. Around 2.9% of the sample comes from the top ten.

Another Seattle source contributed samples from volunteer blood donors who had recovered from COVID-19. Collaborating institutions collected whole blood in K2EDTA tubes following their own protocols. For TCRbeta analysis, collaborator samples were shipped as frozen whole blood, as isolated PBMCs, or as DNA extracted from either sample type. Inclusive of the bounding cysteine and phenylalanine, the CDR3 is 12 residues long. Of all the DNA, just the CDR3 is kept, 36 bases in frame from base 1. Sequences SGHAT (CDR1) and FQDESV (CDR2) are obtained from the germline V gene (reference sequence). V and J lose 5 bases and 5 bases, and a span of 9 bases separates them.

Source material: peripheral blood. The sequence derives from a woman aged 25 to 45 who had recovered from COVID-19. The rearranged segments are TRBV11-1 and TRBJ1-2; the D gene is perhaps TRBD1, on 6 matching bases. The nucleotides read TGTGCCAGCAGCATCACAGGGTATGGCTACACCTTC. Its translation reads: CASSITGYGYTF.